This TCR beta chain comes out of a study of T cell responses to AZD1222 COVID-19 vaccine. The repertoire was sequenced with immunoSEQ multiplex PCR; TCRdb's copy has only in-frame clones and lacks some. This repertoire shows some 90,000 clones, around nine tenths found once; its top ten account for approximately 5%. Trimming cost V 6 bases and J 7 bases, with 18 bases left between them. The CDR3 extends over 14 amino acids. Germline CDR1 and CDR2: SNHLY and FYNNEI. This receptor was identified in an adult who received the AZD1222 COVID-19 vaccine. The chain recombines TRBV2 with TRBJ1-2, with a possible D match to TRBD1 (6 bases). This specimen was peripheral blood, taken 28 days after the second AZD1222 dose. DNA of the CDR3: TGTGCCAGCAGCAGGGACACCTCCTCTGGTGGCTACACCTTC. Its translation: CASSRDTSSGGYTF.